This T cell receptor beta chain was captured by sequencing in a study of siplizumab effects on memory and regulatory T cells. Trimming removed 0 bases from V and 4 bases from J, with 10 bases in between. This CDR3 spans 15 amino acids. Germline lookup yields CDR1 SGHTA and CDR2 FQGNSA. About 1.1 x 10^5 TCR templates were measured in each sample. Using immunoSEQ multiplex PCR, the repertoire was profiled, and TCRdb retains in-frame clones only, with some absent. The sample consists of about 110,000 clones, 80% to 95% of them appearing once. Findings and caveats of the study: The study found that mappable alloreactive CD4+ clones averaged roughly 75% Treg-derived with siplizumab and under 35% in controls. To unstimulated subsets, only a minor fraction of alloreactive clones could be mapped.

Concerning this clone: Antigen unknown.

The chain links TRBV7-2 to TRBJ1-3; TRBD1 might be the D (6 bases). The sequence was collected from a human donor in good health. The specimen sequenced was CD4+ T cells sorted from blood. DNA for the CDR3: TGTGCCAGCAGCTTAGCGGGGGCGCTGGGAAACACCATATATTTT. Amino acids: CASSLAGALGNTIYF.